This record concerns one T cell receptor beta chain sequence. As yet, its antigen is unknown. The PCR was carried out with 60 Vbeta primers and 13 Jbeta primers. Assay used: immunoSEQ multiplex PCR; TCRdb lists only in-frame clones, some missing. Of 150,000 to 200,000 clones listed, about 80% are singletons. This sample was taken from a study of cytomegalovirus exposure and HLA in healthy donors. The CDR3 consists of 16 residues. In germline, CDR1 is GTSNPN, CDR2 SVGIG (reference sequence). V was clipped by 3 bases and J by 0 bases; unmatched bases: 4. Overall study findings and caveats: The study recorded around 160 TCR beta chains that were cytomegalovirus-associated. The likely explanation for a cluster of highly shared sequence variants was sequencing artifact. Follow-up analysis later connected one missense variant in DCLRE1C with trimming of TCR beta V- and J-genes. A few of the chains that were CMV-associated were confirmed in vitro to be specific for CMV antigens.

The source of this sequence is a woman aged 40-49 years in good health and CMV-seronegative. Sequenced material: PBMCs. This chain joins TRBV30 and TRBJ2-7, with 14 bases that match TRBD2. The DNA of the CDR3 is TGTGCCTGGAGGAGGACTAGCGGGAGGATCTCCTACGAGCAGTACTTC. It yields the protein CAWRRTSGRISYEQYF.